What follows are 30 T cell receptor beta chains derived from one specimen sequenced in a study of OX40 agonist ivuxolimab in advanced cancers. Assay used: immunoSEQ multiplex PCR; TCRdb lists only in-frame clones, some missing. The sample lists fewer than 85,000 clones, roughly 84% occurring once. The source was CD4+ or CD8+ T cells sorted from blood, collected in a trial of the OX40 agonist ivuxolimab. These receptors all stem from an adult with an advanced solid tumor such as melanoma, head and neck, liver or kidney cancer.

The chain links TRBV29-1 to TRBJ2-1, with 7 positions matching TRBD2. The trim removed 8 bases at V and 6 bases at J, leaving 7 bases unmatched. The length of the CDR3 is 12 residues. Looked up from germline, CDR1 is SQVTM and CDR2 is ANQGSEA. The chain's CDR3 is CSSRGGPNEQFF. CDR3 sequence (DNA): TGCAGCTCACGGGGAGGGCCCAATGAGCAGTTCTTC.

The chain couples TRBV7-3 to TRBJ2-3; 10 bases map to TRBD2. The CDR3 runs to 16 residues. V shed 6 bases, J shed 3 bases, and the junction held 9 bases outside the gene matches. Looked up from germline, CDR1 is SGHTA and CDR2 is FQGTGA. CDR3 sequence: CASSSQPGLATDTQYF. The CDR3 DNA reads TGTGCCAGCAGTTCACAGCCGGGACTAGCGACAGATACGCAGTATTTT.

This chain joins TRBV28 and TRBJ2-7, with D unresolved. In germline, CDR1 is MDHEN, CDR2 SYDVKM. V dropped 11 bases and J dropped 2 bases, with 13 bases sitting between them. CDR3 length equals 12 residues. CDR3 nucleotides: TGTGCCTCATTAAATCGTCCCTACGAGCAGTACTTC. It specifies CASLNRPYEQYF.

The sample holds a few counts of this clone. V usage is TRBV19 and J usage is TRBJ1-1; 7 bases agree with TRBD1. This CDR3 region has 14 residues. V trimming: 5 bases; J trimming: 6 bases; junction bases outside the gene matches: 9. The germline CDR1 and CDR2 sequences are LNHDA and SQIVND (reference sequence). The CDR3 loop is CASSLRQGGAEAFF. The CDR3 DNA reads as TGTGCCAGTAGTCTGAGACAGGGAGGGGCTGAAGCTTTCTTT.

The genes are TRBV6-4 and TRBJ2-7; maybe TRBD1 (6 bases). This CDR3 contains 14 residues. The germline gives CDR1 MRHNA, CDR2 SNTAGT. V lost 9 bases and J lost 1, with 16 bases in between. The CDR3 DNA follows: TGTGCCAGTCGTCTCGAACAGGGATCCTACGAGCAGTACTTC. This codes for CASRLEQGSYEQYF.

The rearrangement joins TRBV5-1 to TRBJ1-1, with D possibly being TRBD1 (6 bases). This CDR3 spans 15 amino acids. Trimming removed 4 bases at V and 0 bases at J, with 13 bases between. Germline V gene sequence: CDR1 SGHRS, CDR2 YFSETQ. The CDR3 protein is CASSGGDNMNTEAFF. The CDR3, as DNA: TGCGCCAGCAGCGGGGGCGACAATATGAACACTGAAGCTTTCTTT.

This clone was picked up one time. The chain is built from TRBV5-4 and TRBJ1-1; D remains unclear. Trimming left V 4 bases short and J 1 base short, with 8 bases between. The CDR3 spans 13 residues. The germline V gene encodes CDR1 SGHNT and CDR2 YYREEE (reference sequence). In DNA form, the CDR3 reads TGTGCCAGCAGCCCCCTATGGAACACTGAAGCTTTCTTT. Translating it yields CASSPLWNTEAFF.

This clone showed up just a few times. The chain combines TRBV5-6 with TRBJ1-6; D is ambiguous. CDR1 and CDR2 from the germline V gene are SGHDT and YYEEEE. The CDR3 runs 14 residues. V dropped 2 bases and J dropped 7 bases, with 10 bases sitting between them. The CDR3 loop is CASSFDRENSPLHF. Written as DNA, the CDR3 is TGTGCCAGCAGCTTTGACCGGGAGAATTCACCCCTCCACTTT.

J is TRBJ2-7 and V is TRBV19; 11 bases are shared with TRBD1. Trimming took 6 bases from V and 2 from J; bases not matched to a gene: 3. The CDR3 covers 14 residues. The germline V gene encodes CDR1 LNHDA and CDR2 SQIVND (reference sequence). The CDR3 bases are TGTGCCAGTAGGGGGACAGGGGGTACCTACGAGCAGTACTTC. It yields the protein CASRGTGGTYEQYF.

The chain carries TRBV5-6 and TRBJ1-4; D gene unclear. V was shortened by 2 bases and J by 7 bases, with 9 bases between the two germline ends. CDR3 size: 13 residues. Germline CDR1 and CDR2: SGHDT and YYEEEE. The CDR3 loop reads CASSFGSGEKLFF. The CDR3 DNA follows: TGTGCCAGCAGCTTTGGTTCGGGTGAAAAACTGTTTTTT. Full variable domain (outside the CDR3, taken from reference TRBV5-6 and TRBJ1-4): DAGVTQSPTHLIKTRGQQVTLRCSPKSGHDTVSWYQQALGQGPQFIFQYYEEEERQRGNFPDRFSGHQFPNYSSELNVNALLLGDSALYLCASSFGSGEKLFFGSGTQLSVL.

The chain couples TRBV4-3 to TRBJ2-7; TRBD1 might be the D (6 bases). CDR3 length: 18 amino acids. V dropped 0 bases and J dropped 2 bases, with 20 bases sitting between them. Germline assignment: CDR1 LGHNA and CDR2 YSLEER. CDR3 bases: TGCGCCAGCAGCCAAGACTGGGGAACAGGGAATTTCCCCTACGAGCAGTACTTC. Residues: CASSQDWGTGNFPYEQYF.

V and J are TRBV5-1 and TRBJ2-7; TRBD2 agrees at 8 bases. Germline assignment: CDR1 SGHRS and CDR2 YFSETQ. The J segment lost 4 bases and the V segment lost 4 bases, leaving 10 bases of the junction unmatched. The CDR3 runs to 15 residues. The CDR3 DNA is TGCGCCAGCAGCCCCGGGGGGGGGCAGTCTTACGAGCAGTACTTC. This gives the protein CASSPGGGQSYEQYF.

CDR3 protein: CASSLRDAHQETQYF. For the CDR3, the DNA is TGTGCCAGCAGCCTCCGCGACGCCCACCAAGAGACCCAGTACTTC. The genes are TRBV11-2 and TRBJ2-5; D remains unclear. Germline V lookup: CDR1 SGHAT, CDR2 FQNNGV. The germline V and J ends were trimmed by 5 bases and 0 bases, with 13 bases remaining between them. The CDR3 spans 15 residues.

V and J are TRBV4-1 and TRBJ2-3; TRBD2 matches at 12 bases. CDR3 size: 17 residues. The V gene's germline CDR1 is MGHRA and CDR2 YSYEKL. Trimming removed 5 bases from V and 4 bases from J; junction bases left unmatched: 10. The CDR3 nucleotides read TGCGCCAGCAGCGCATCGGGTCTAGCGGGAGGGCCAGATACGCAGTATTTT. It yields the protein CASSASGLAGGPDTQYF.

CDR3 sequence reads: CASSLGFEPPNYGYTF. For the CDR3, the DNA is TGCGCCAGCAGCTTGGGCTTCGAGCCCCCCAACTATGGCTACACCTTC. The rearrangement uses TRBV5-1 and TRBJ1-2; D remains unclear. The CDR3 sequence is 16 residues long. Trimming took 0 bases from V and 2 from J, leaving 14 bases between them. CDR1 SGHRS and CDR2 YFSETQ come from the germline V gene. Drawing the rest from reference TRBV5-1 and TRBJ1-2, the complete variable domain is KAGVTQTPRYLIKTRGQQVTLSCSPISGHRSVSWYQQTPGQGLQFLFEYFSETQRNKGNFPGRFSGRQFSNSRSEMNVSTLELGDSALYLCASSLGFEPPNYGYTFGSGTRLTVV.

The CDR3 DNA follows: TGCGCCAGCAGCTTGGCCCCAGGGTCCAATCAGCCCCAGCATTTT. Its translation: CASSLAPGSNQPQHF. V usage is TRBV5-1 and J usage is TRBJ1-5; D perhaps matches TRBD1 (5 bases). Between the trimmed V and J ends, which lost 0 bases and 3 bases, there was a span of 10 bases. CDR1 and CDR2 (germline): SGHRS, YFSETQ. The CDR3 sequence is 15 residues long.

The chain employs TRBV7-6 and TRBJ1-4; 7 positions agree with TRBD1. After removal of 1 base from V and 0 bases from J, the junction contained 2 bases not matched to a gene. CDR3 length equals 16 residues. Germline CDR1 and CDR2: SGHVS and FNYEAQ. CDR3 coding DNA: TGTGCCAGCAGCTTAGGGACAGGTGCAACTAATGAAAAACTGTTTTTT. Translation gives CASSLGTGATNEKLFF.

The chain combines TRBV7-9 with TRBJ2-1, with 8 bases matching TRBD2. CDR1 and CDR2 from the germline V gene are SEHNR and FQNEAQ (reference sequence). This CDR3 comprises 14 residues. With 7 bases clipped from V and 5 bases from J, the junction kept 7 bases outside the gene matches. The CDR3 sequence: CASNSGLANNEQFF. CDR3 sequence (DNA): TGTGCCAGCAACTCTGGACTAGCCAACAATGAGCAGTTCTTC.

V gene TRBV5-1 combines with J gene TRBJ1-2; TRBD1 is a possible D gene (5 bases). Germline V gene data show CDR1 as SGHRS and CDR2 as YFSETQ. This CDR3 has 15 residues. Trimming took off 0 bases at V and 0 bases at J, with 9 bases between the two ends. In DNA form, the CDR3 reads TGCGCCAGCAGCTTGGACAGGCAAGCTAACTATGGCTACACCTTC. This gives the protein CASSLDRQANYGYTF.

This clone was counted only a few times. As DNA, the CDR3 is TGTGCCAGTAGTTCGGGTCGCCACCAAGAGACCCAGTACTTC. Amino acids: CASSSGRHQETQYF. This chain connects TRBV19 to TRBJ2-5, with D unresolved. The V gene's germline CDR1 is LNHDA and CDR2 SQIVND (reference sequence). CDR3 size: 14 residues. V gave up 5 bases and J gave up 0 bases, with 10 bases separating them.

V usage is TRBV6-1 and J usage is TRBJ1-5; maybe TRBD1 (5 bases). Germline-derived CDR1 and CDR2 are MNHNS and SASEGT. The CDR3 has 13 residues. Trimming took 7 bases from V and 3 from J, leaving 10 bases between them. CDR3 region: CASIAGTNQPQHF. DNA for the CDR3: TGTGCCAGCATTGCAGGGACCAATCAGCCCCAGCATTTT.

This clone was seen only a few times. This chain joins TRBV7-9 and TRBJ2-3; D is perhaps TRBD2 (5 bases). The CDR3 length is 17 residues. CDR1 is SEHNR, CDR2 FQNEAQ, per germline (reference sequence). The germline V and J ends were trimmed by 4 bases and 4 bases, with 21 bases remaining between them. This chain's CDR3 is CASSSRAGRDTSDTQYF. The CDR3 DNA is TGTGCCAGCAGCTCGCGGGCCGGGCGAGACACCTCAGATACGCAGTATTTT.

V is TRBV5-5 and J is TRBJ2-5; 7 bases line up with TRBD1. Germline lookup yields CDR1 SGHKS and CDR2 YYEKEE (reference sequence). This CDR3 has 14 amino acids. With 0 bases clipped from V and 2 bases from J, the junction kept 1 base outside the gene matches. CDR3 nucleotides: TGTGCCAGCAGCTTGGACAGGGGACAAGAGACCCAGTACTTC. Residues: CASSLDRGQETQYF.

The chain recombines TRBV6-6 with TRBJ2-5, with 7 bases aligning to TRBD1. This CDR3 is built from 14 residues. V lost 0 bases to trimming and J lost 4 bases; unmatched junction nucleotides: 2. Germline-derived CDR1 and CDR2 are MNHNY and SVGAGI (reference sequence). The CDR3 is CASSYSTGAETQYF. The CDR3 region has the DNA TGTGCCAGCAGTTACTCTACAGGGGCAGAGACCCAGTACTTC.

The J gene is TRBJ1-6, the V gene TRBV4-2; 10 bases are shared with TRBD1. The CDR3 totals 18 residues. The ends lost 3 bases at V and 8 bases at J; junction bases unmatched: 13. Germline lookup yields CDR1 LGHNA and CDR2 YNFKEQ. The CDR3 protein is CASSQEGPTGGAHSPLHF. CDR3 DNA: TGTGCCAGCAGCCAGGAGGGGCCGACAGGGGGCGCACATTCACCCCTCCACTTT.

This clone has only one observation. The chain links TRBV7-6 to TRBJ2-3; a weak D match, TRBD1 (7 bases). This CDR3 has 15 residues. Per germline, CDR1 SGHVS and CDR2 FNYEAQ. V was clipped by 4 bases and J by 2 bases, with 13 bases between them. CDR3 nucleotides: TGTGCCAGCAGCTGGCGGGACAGAGTCACAGATACGCAGTATTTT. It specifies CASSWRDRVTDTQYF.

This clone was seen a few times. The J gene is TRBJ2-7, the V gene TRBV10-1, with TRBD2 identical over 8 bases. From germline, CDR1 is WNHNN and CDR2 SYGVQD (reference sequence). The CDR3 runs to 13 residues. V gave up 6 bases and J gave up 2 bases; unmatched junction bases: 3. CDR3 region: CASSVAGTYEQYF. For the CDR3, the DNA is TGCGCCAGCAGCGTAGCGGGAACCTACGAGCAGTACTTC.

The CDR3: CASSFSRGGQETQYF. The CDR3 coding sequence is TGTGCCAGCAGCTTTAGCAGAGGGGGCCAAGAGACCCAGTACTTC. The chain employs TRBV11-1 and TRBJ2-5; D perhaps matches TRBD1 (6 bases). V was clipped by 3 bases and J by 1 base, with 12 bases between them. The CDR3 has 15 residues. CDR1 and CDR2 (germline): SGHAT, FQDESV (reference sequence).

The CDR3 protein is CASSALSSQWQETQYF. CDR3 coding DNA: TGTGCCAGCAGCGCCCTCTCTTCTCAGTGGCAAGAGACCCAGTACTTC. V and J are TRBV9 and TRBJ2-5; D not certain. Germline V lookup: CDR1 SGDLS, CDR2 YYNGEE. The CDR3 loop spans 16 amino acids. Trimming removed 3 bases at V and 2 bases at J, with 17 bases between.

The chain couples TRBV7-2 to TRBJ2-4; D unclear. The CDR3 covers 16 residues. V dropped 5 bases and J dropped 1 base, with 15 bases sitting between them. CDR1 is SGHTA, CDR2 FQGNSA, per germline. CDR3: CASSQTRSWAKNIQYF. CDR3 DNA: TGTGCCAGCAGCCAGACAAGGTCCTGGGCCAAAAACATTCAGTACTTC.